These 23 T cell receptor beta chains were all obtained from the same sample, sequenced in a study of cytomegalovirus exposure and HLA in healthy donors. TCRdb's table, derived via immunoSEQ multiplex PCR, lists solely in-frame clones and lacks some. This table holds more than 95,000 clones, roughly nine tenths found once. Specimen: PBMCs. These TCRs come from a young woman in good health and CMV-seropositive.

This chain uses TRBV28 with TRBJ2-7, with TRBD1 identical over 7 bases. Per germline, CDR1 MDHEN and CDR2 SYDVKM. This CDR3 has 16 amino acids. The V segment lost 6 bases and the J segment 0 bases; nucleotides outside the gene matches: 11. The CDR3 loop reads CASRPQRGPSSYEQYF. CDR3 nucleotides: TGTGCCAGCAGACCTCAAAGGGGGCCAAGCTCCTACGAGCAGTACTTC.

This clone has only one observation. The V gene is TRBV5-4, the J gene TRBJ2-1; TRBD2 aligns across 8 bases. Per germline, CDR1 SGHNT and CDR2 YYREEE (reference sequence). V lost 4 bases and J lost 2; bases outside the gene matches: 5. This CDR3 is 15 amino acids long. CDR3 in DNA: TGTGCCAGCAGCCCCGGGACTAGGGCCTACAATGAGCAGTTCTTC. This sequence encodes CASSPGTRAYNEQFF.

The chain combines TRBV5-6 with TRBJ2-1, with TRBD2 matching over 7 bases. The V and J ends lost 3 bases and 6 bases, in that order; junction bases with no gene match: 9. The germline V gene has CDR1 SGHDT and CDR2 YYEEEE. This CDR3 spans 15 amino acids. CDR3 loop: CASSSRAGVTNEQFF. For the CDR3, the DNA is TGTGCCAGCAGCTCTCGGGCGGGGGTGACCAATGAGCAGTTCTTC.

The chain uses TRBV15 and TRBJ2-2; D perhaps matches TRBD2 (5 bases). Trimming took 11 bases from V and 6 from J, leaving 10 bases between them. The CDR3 has 11 amino acids. Germline CDR1 is LNHNV and CDR2 is YYDKDF (reference sequence). CDR3 bases: TGTGCCTCGAGGGTGGCCGGGGAGCTGTTTTTT. Translating it yields CASRVAGELFF.

Points on this clone: The same CDR3 arises from other DNA sequences in this sample as well. The CDR3 region is CASRAGGTDTQYF. The DNA of the CDR3 is TGCGCCAGCAGGGCGGGGGGCACAGATACGCAGTATTTT. The V and J genes are TRBV5-1 and TRBJ2-3; 7 bases agree with TRBD2. V lost 5 bases to trimming and J lost 1 base; unmatched junction nucleotides: 1. The CDR3 contains 13 residues. Germline V gene lookup returns CDR1 SGHRS and CDR2 YFSETQ.

The chain recombines TRBV11-2 with TRBJ2-1; 10 bases agree with TRBD1. Losses at the gene ends were 3 bases for V and 5 bases for J; bases not matched to a gene: 7. This CDR3 spans 16 amino acids. The V gene's germline CDR1 is SGHAT and CDR2 FQNNGV. The DNA for the CDR3 is TGTGCCAGCAGCTTCGGACAGGGGGGCTACCACAATGAGCAGTTCTTC. It is translated as CASSFGQGGYHNEQFF. Filled out from reference TRBV11-2 and TRBJ2-1, the complete variable domain reads EAGVAQSPRYKIIEKRQSVAFWCNPISGHATLYWYQQILGQGPKLLIQFQNNGVVDDSQLPKDRFSAERLKGVDSTLKIQPAKLEDSAVYLCASSFGQGGYHNEQFFGPGTRLTVL.

The chain recombines TRBV18 with TRBJ2-3; D is possibly TRBD1 (5 bases). Trimming stripped 5 bases from V and 2 bases from J, with 11 bases between. CDR1 KGHSH and CDR2 LQKENI come from the germline V gene. This CDR3 is built from 14 residues. For the CDR3, the DNA is TGTGCCAGCTCAATCGCAGGGTCCACAGATACGCAGTATTTT. Translation: CASSIAGSTDTQYF.

V is TRBV5-1 and J is TRBJ2-7, with a weak D call TRBD2 (6 bases). The CDR3 is 13 residues long. V was shortened by 4 bases and J by 6 bases, with 14 bases between the two germline ends. The germline CDR1 and CDR2 sequences are SGHRS and YFSETQ. CDR3 DNA sequence: TGCGCCAGCAGCGGGGGAGGCCCCCTCGAGCAGTACTTC. As protein: CASSGGGPLEQYF.

Of note for this clone: Mismatch with germline at one junction end may stem from a read error. This chain links TRBV7-7 with TRBJ2-2; maybe TRBD1 (6 bases). The CDR3 totals 15 residues. Germline V gene sequence: CDR1 SSHAT, CDR2 FNYEAQ (reference sequence). The CDR3 here is CASSLGDTSFGELFF. In DNA, the CDR3 is TGTGCTAGCAGCTTAGGGGACACCTCTTTCGGGGAGCTGTTTTTT.

The chain combines TRBV18 with TRBJ2-5, with 10 positions matching TRBD2. The CDR3 covers 17 residues. Germline V lookup: CDR1 KGHSH, CDR2 LQKENI. The V gene end was trimmed by 0 bases and the J gene end by 4 bases; junction bases not matched to a gene: 8. The CDR3 protein is CASSPPFASGSPETQYF. CDR3 nucleotide sequence: TGTGCCAGCTCACCACCGTTCGCTAGCGGGAGCCCAGAGACCCAGTACTTC.

CDR3 residues: CASSLLGGEQYF. The CDR3 bases are TGTGCCAGCAGTCTACTTGGTGGCGAGCAGTACTTC. The chain uses TRBV6-1 and TRBJ2-7; unclear D gene. V dropped 5 bases and J dropped 6 bases, with 11 bases sitting between them. Per the germline V gene, CDR1 is MNHNS and CDR2 is SASEGT. The CDR3 loop spans 12 amino acids.

The chain recombines TRBV13 with TRBJ2-5, with a tentative D call TRBD2 (5 bases). The CDR3 is 14 residues long. The ends were cut back, 5 bases at V and 1 base at J, with 11 bases in the middle. Germline assignment: CDR1 PRHDT and CDR2 FYEKMQ (reference sequence). The CDR3 DNA reads as TGTGCCAGCAGCCCTCGGGGATCCCAAGAGACCCAGTACTTC. It codes for CASSPRGSQETQYF.

This chain's CDR3 is CAISDPRVAYEQYF. In DNA, the CDR3 is TGTGCCATCAGTGACCCTAGAGTCGCCTACGAGCAGTACTTC. The chain links TRBV10-3 to TRBJ2-7; no reliable D call. Germline CDR1 is ENHRY and CDR2 is SYGVKD. V was shortened by 3 bases and J by 2 bases, with 11 bases between the two germline ends. This CDR3 has 14 amino acids.

The chain combines TRBV28 with TRBJ2-1, with D possibly being TRBD2 (6 bases). Trimming shortened V by 2 bases and J by 6 bases, and 14 bases separated the two germline ends. This CDR3 is built from 15 residues. Germline CDR1 and CDR2: MDHEN and SYDVKM. The CDR3 region is CASSLAGRVLNEQFF. The CDR3, as DNA: TGTGCCAGCAGTTTAGCGGGACGAGTTCTCAATGAGCAGTTCTTC. Full variable domain (missing parts from reference TRBV28 and TRBJ2-1): DVKVTQSSRYLVKRTGEKVFLECVQDMDHENMFWYRQDPGLGLRLIYFSYDVKMKEKGDIPEGYSVSREKKERFSLILESASTNQTSMYLCASSLAGRVLNEQFFGPGTRLTVL.

The genes are TRBV12-5 and TRBJ2-3; D call uncertain. V was shortened by 6 bases and J by 0 bases, with 13 bases between the two germline ends. From germline, CDR1 is LGHNT and CDR2 FRNRAP. The CDR3 covers 15 residues. The CDR3 is CASGPRSSSTDTQYF. In DNA, the CDR3 is TGTGCTAGTGGCCCGAGGTCATCTAGCACAGATACGCAGTATTTT. The variable domain in full, completed from reference TRBV12-5 and TRBJ2-3, reads DARVTQTPRHKVTEMGQEVTMRCQPILGHNTVFWYRQTMMQGLELLAYFRNRAPLDDSGMPKDRFSAEMPDATLATLKIQPSEPRDSAVYFCASGPRSSSTDTQYFGPGTRLTVL.

This clone appeared a few times. The chain combines TRBV28 with TRBJ2-1; D perhaps matches TRBD1 (5 bases). Germline V gene data show CDR1 as MDHEN and CDR2 as SYDVKM. The CDR3 sequence is 13 residues long. The V gene lost 4 bases and the J gene lost 5 bases, with 9 bases spanning the gap. DNA of the CDR3: TGTGCCAGCAGTTCCAGGGTCAACAATGAGCAGTTCTTC. Its protein is CASSSRVNNEQFF.

This clone was observed once. The chain combines TRBV6-5 with TRBJ1-2, with D maybe TRBD1 (5 bases). The CDR3 extends over 13 amino acids. Germline V gene lookup returns CDR1 MNHEY and CDR2 SVGAGI. Trimming took off 4 bases at V and 7 bases at J, with 13 bases between the two ends. This CDR3 reads CASSSQGLSGYTF. CDR3 nucleotide sequence: TGTGCCAGCAGTTCCCAGGGCCTAAGTGGCTACACCTTC.

The chain couples TRBV6-5 to TRBJ1-2; 9 nucleotides match TRBD1. Trimming cost V 6 bases and J 4 bases; bases outside gene matches: 6. The germline V gene encodes CDR1 MNHEY and CDR2 SVGAGI. CDR3 length: 14 amino acids. This CDR3 is CASRGDRVAYGYTF. CDR3 DNA: TGTGCCAGCAGGGGGGACAGGGTTGCCTATGGCTACACCTTC.

This rearrangement joins TRBV4-1 to TRBJ2-7, with a weak D call TRBD2 (7 bases). V was clipped by 0 bases and J by 6 bases, with 15 bases between them. The CDR3 has 15 amino acids. Germline values: CDR1 MGHRA, CDR2 YSYEKL. The CDR3 coding sequence is TGCGCCAGCAGCCAAGATGTGGGGAGGGGGGGCGAGCAGTACTTC. Its protein is CASSQDVGRGGEQYF.

This sequence joins TRBV6-6 and TRBJ2-2, with unresolved D. V lost 7 bases, J lost 3 bases, and 6 bases lay in between. From germline, CDR1 is MNHNY and CDR2 SVGAGI (reference sequence). CDR3 length: 12 residues. The CDR3 reads CASKPHTGELFF. DNA for the CDR3: TGTGCCAGCAAGCCTCACACCGGGGAGCTGTTTTTT.

For the CDR3, the DNA is TGTGCCAGCAGCCAGGGTGCGGGGGGAGGGGTCTCCGAGCAGTACTTC. Translated, it gives CASSQGAGGGVSEQYF. This chain links TRBV4-2 with TRBJ2-7; 8 bases line up with TRBD2. Germline V gives CDR1 LGHNA, CDR2 YNFKEQ. The CDR3 is made up of 16 amino acids. Trimming at V came to 3 bases and at J to 6 bases, leaving 13 bases not matched to a gene.

V usage is TRBV6-1 and J usage is TRBJ1-5; no firm D call. V lost 2 bases and J 5 bases, leaving 16 bases between the germline ends. Germline lookup yields CDR1 MNHNS and CDR2 SASEGT. This CDR3 is built from 16 residues. DNA for the CDR3: TGTGCCAGCAGTGAAAATAGGCGGGCAGGCTATCAGCCCCAGCATTTT. This sequence encodes CASSENRRAGYQPQHF.

The chain joins TRBV5-4 to TRBJ1-1; 8 bases fit TRBD1. This CDR3 is built from 14 residues. The germline V gene has CDR1 SGHNT and CDR2 YYREEE (reference sequence). V was pared by 4 bases and J by 1 base, with 3 bases of the junction left unmatched. The CDR3 DNA reads as TGTGCCAGCAGCCCCGGGACAGGGAACACTGAAGCTTTCTTT. It specifies CASSPGTGNTEAFF.